Each of the 31 T cell receptor beta chains below was sequenced from the same sample in a study of patients and donors after allogeneic stem cell transplantation. TCRdb re-analysed the RT-PCR reads in MiXCR, keeping a single row per CDR3 protein. The repertoire consists of roughly 960,000 distinct CDR3 sequences, with approximately 19% occurring once and the leading ten covering under 6.5%. The sequenced material came from blood, either unsorted or a sorted T cell fraction (not recorded which). These receptors were obtained from a human donor who was either an allogeneic HSCT recipient or a stem cell or donor lymphocyte infusion donor (not recorded which). It is not recorded whose cells these are; they may come from a transplant donor.

The rearrangement links TRBV10-3 to TRBJ1-3; D might be TRBD1 (6 bases). This CDR3 contains 16 residues. Germline CDR1 is ENHRY and CDR2 is SYGVKD. V was trimmed by 3 bases and J by 0 bases, leaving 12 bases between them. CDR3 DNA sequence: TGTGCCATCAGTGACCGGACAGACCCCTCTGGAAACACCATATATTTT. This encodes CAISDRTDPSGNTIYF.

This clonotype was seen many times. This chain links TRBV12-3 or TRBV12-4 with TRBJ2-1, with 13 bases matching TRBD2. V was clipped by 5 bases and J by 7 bases; unmatched bases: 8. The CDR3 runs 16 residues. The CDR3 here is CASSPLGLAGANEQFF. In DNA, the CDR3 is TGTGCCAGCAGTCCACTTGGACTAGCGGGAGCGAATGAGCAGTTCTTC.

The chain links TRBV14 to TRBJ2-1, with a weak D call TRBD1 (5 bases). This CDR3 contains 14 residues. Germline assignment: CDR1 SGHDN and CDR2 FVKESK. Deletions cut 6 bases from V and 6 bases from J, with 15 bases between. The CDR3 DNA is TGTGCCAGCAGGAGGCAGGGTGCTGGCAATGAGCAGTTCTTC. This encodes CASRRQGAGNEQFF.

This clonotype was counted at least ten times. The chain couples TRBV29-1 to TRBJ1-2, with 8 nucleotides matching TRBD1. CDR1 and CDR2 from the germline V gene are SQVTM and ANQGSEA. After removal of 6 bases from V and 5 bases from J, the junction contained 2 bases not matched to a gene. This CDR3 contains 11 residues. CDR3 nucleotide sequence: TGCAGCGTACAGGGGGAGTATGGCTACACCTTC. This codes for CSVQGEYGYTF.

This clonotype was counted only a few times. The chain carries TRBV20-1 and TRBJ2-3; no definite D call. V was pared by 2 bases and J by 5 bases, with 11 bases between. CDR3 length equals 13 residues. In germline, CDR1 is DFQATT, CDR2 SNEGSKA (reference sequence). CDR3 protein: CSARSLTGDTQYF. DNA for the CDR3: TGCAGTGCTAGATCTCTCACCGGAGATACGCAGTATTTT.

This clonotype was counted many times. This chain uses TRBV21-1 with TRBJ1-1; TRBD1 is the table's D call, not checked against the DNA. TRBV21-1 is classified as a pseudogene. This CDR3 spans 14 amino acids. The CDR3 nucleotides read TGTGCCAGCAGCAGTACCGGGAAGAACACTGAAGCTTTCTTT. As protein: CASSSTGKNTEAFF.

The chain links TRBV12-3 or TRBV12-4 to TRBJ1-4, with 8 bases lining up with TRBD1. Trimming took 6 bases from V and 7 from J; bases not matched to a gene: 7. The CDR3 totals 14 residues. CDR3 nucleotides: TGTGCCAGCAGCCCACAGGGGGTCGCTGAAAAACTGTTTTTT. Translating it yields CASSPQGVAEKLFF.

The V and J genes are TRBV11-1 and TRBJ2-7; TRBD1 matches at 9 bases. V trimming: 5 bases; J trimming: 5 bases; junction bases outside the gene matches: 7. Germline V gives CDR1 SGHAT, CDR2 FQDESV (reference sequence). The CDR3 is 14 residues long. CDR3 sequence (DNA): TGTGCCAGCAGCCACACGACAGGGGGAGACGAGCAGTACTTC. Protein: CASSHTTGGDEQYF.

A few counts support this clonotype. The chain joins TRBV7-3 to TRBJ2-3; TRBD2 matches at 12 bases. The germline gives CDR1 SGHTA, CDR2 FQGTGA. This CDR3 region has 16 residues. V shed 5 bases, J shed 3 bases, and the junction held 6 bases outside the gene matches. This CDR3 is CASSLRLAGETDTQYF. The CDR3 region has the DNA TGTGCCAGCAGCCTACGACTAGCGGGAGAAACAGATACGCAGTATTTT.

This chain uses TRBV7-8 with TRBJ2-5; maybe TRBD2 (5 bases). The CDR3 extends over 17 amino acids. V lost 1 base and J 4 bases, leaving 19 bases between the germline ends. Germline CDR1 reads SGHVS; CDR2 reads FQNEAQ. The CDR3 loop is CASSLVPSSLVGETQYF. The DNA of the CDR3 is TGTGCCAGCAGCTTAGTTCCTAGCTCCCTGGTCGGAGAGACCCAGTACTTC.

The chain has TRBV19 and TRBJ2-7; 7 bases are shared with TRBD2. Trimming removed 3 bases from V and 3 bases from J; junction bases left unmatched: 8. The germline gives CDR1 LNHDA, CDR2 SQIVND (reference sequence). There are 15 residues in the CDR3. The CDR3 sequence: CASSIWGGGDYEQYF. CDR3 nucleotides: TGTGCCAGTAGTATTTGGGGCGGGGGAGACTACGAGCAGTACTTC.

This clonotype was counted once. V gene TRBV3-1 combines with J gene TRBJ2-6; a weak D match, TRBD2 (6 bases). V lost 0 bases and J lost 0, with 15 bases in between. The germline gives CDR1 LGHDT, CDR2 YNNKEL (reference sequence). This CDR3 spans 19 amino acids. The CDR3 reads CASSQDFKGAGSGANVLTF. Written as DNA, the CDR3 is TGTGCCAGCAGCCAAGATTTCAAGGGAGCGGGCTCTGGGGCCAACGTCCTGACTTTC.

This chain uses TRBV4-2 with TRBJ2-7; no definite D call. The germline gives CDR1 LGHNA, CDR2 YNFKEQ. V was cut by 0 bases and J by 5 bases, with 11 bases left in between. The CDR3 consists of 14 residues. The CDR3 is CASSQDQGVDEQYF. The DNA for the CDR3 is TGTGCCAGCAGCCAAGATCAAGGCGTCGACGAGCAGTACTTC.

J is TRBJ2-5 and V is TRBV5-1, with D unresolved. This CDR3 has 15 residues. The V gene's germline CDR1 is SGHRS and CDR2 YFSETQ. V dropped 6 bases and J dropped 0 bases, with 15 bases sitting between them. The CDR3 loop reads CASNPIGRYQETQYF. The CDR3 DNA reads as TGCGCCAGCAACCCGATAGGGCGTTACCAAGAGACCCAGTACTTC.

This clonotype was detected a few times. The CDR3 sequence: CASSEMGAENEKLFF. In nucleotides, the CDR3 is TGTGCCAGCAGTGAAATGGGGGCCGAGAATGAAAAACTGTTTTTT. The chain recombines TRBV2 with TRBJ1-4; TRBD1 is a possible D gene (6 bases). CDR3 length equals 15 residues. The V gene lost 2 bases and the J gene lost 5 bases, with 12 bases spanning the gap. The germline V gene encodes CDR1 SNHLY and CDR2 FYNNEI. The full variable domain, rest sourced from reference TRBV2 and TRBJ1-4, is EPEVTQTPSHQVTQMGQEVILRCVPISNHLYFYWYRQILGQKVEFLVSFYNNEISEKSEIFDDQFSVERPDGSNFTLKIRSTKLEDSAMYFCASSEMGAENEKLFFGSGTQLSVL.

The chain combines TRBV10-3 with TRBJ1-6; the match to TRBD1 covers 7 bases. The germline CDR1 and CDR2 sequences are ENHRY and SYGVKD. The CDR3 loop spans 16 amino acids. V shed 4 bases, J shed 2 bases, and the junction held 5 bases outside the gene matches. CDR3 sequence: CAISASGTAYNSPLHF. DNA for the CDR3: TGTGCCATCAGTGCCTCCGGGACAGCCTATAATTCACCCCTCCACTTT.

In its sample, this clonotype was seen a few times. The chain employs TRBV2 and TRBJ2-5; D uncertain. Germline V lookup: CDR1 SNHLY, CDR2 FYNNEI. V shed 1 base and J shed 3 bases, with 12 bases lying between them. This CDR3 has 15 amino acids. DNA of the CDR3: TGTGCCAGCAGTGAAGTAGGGCGGAAGAAAGAGACCCAGTACTTC. It translates to CASSEVGRKKETQYF. The full variable domain, with the rest looked up from reference TRBV2 and TRBJ2-5, is EPEVTQTPSHQVTQMGQEVILRCVPISNHLYFYWYRQILGQKVEFLVSFYNNEISEKSEIFDDQFSVERPDGSNFTLKIRSTKLEDSAMYFCASSEVGRKKETQYFGPGTRLLVL.

This sequence joins TRBV24-1 and TRBJ2-3, with 7 bases fitting TRBD1. This CDR3 spans 13 amino acids. Germline CDR1 and CDR2: KGHDR and SFDVKD. V shed 9 bases, J shed 1 base, and the junction held 3 bases outside the gene matches. This CDR3 reads CATGTEGTDTQYF. CDR3 coding DNA: TGTGCCACCGGGACAGAGGGCACAGATACGCAGTATTTT.

This sequence joins TRBV20-1 and TRBJ2-7; TRBD2 aligns across 12 bases. CDR1 is DFQATT and CDR2 is SNEGSKA in the germline V gene (reference sequence). Trimming took 1 base from V and 3 from J; bases not matched to a gene: 7. The CDR3 spans 16 residues. The CDR3 nucleotides are TGCAGTGCTAGAGCGCGGACTAGCGGGGCAAACTACGAGCAGTACTTC. This translates into CSARARTSGANYEQYF.

This clonotype was counted between two and nine times. The J gene is TRBJ2-1, the V gene TRBV5-1, with a tentative D call TRBD1 (6 bases). Per germline, CDR1 SGHRS and CDR2 YFSETQ. CDR3 length equals 14 residues. The V end was cut by 1 base, the J end by 5 bases, with 10 bases between. CDR3 residues: CASSLQGKDNEQFF. DNA of the CDR3: TGCGCCAGCAGCTTGCAGGGGAAGGACAATGAGCAGTTCTTC.

This chain joins TRBV11-2 and TRBJ1-1; D not certain. Trimming took 2 bases from V and 0 from J, leaving 10 bases between them. Germline CDR1 and CDR2: SGHAT and FQNNGV. This CDR3 region has 15 residues. CDR3 bases: TGTGCCAGCAGCTTAACGGATGCTATGAACACTGAAGCTTTCTTT. This gives the protein CASSLTDAMNTEAFF.

There are many counts of this clonotype. The V call is TRBV12-3 or TRBV12-4, the J call TRBJ2-1; weak D call: TRBD2 (6 bases). V lost 2 bases to trimming and J lost 1 base, with 15 bases between them. The CDR3 extends over 17 amino acids. As DNA, the CDR3 is TGTGCCAGCAGTTTATTTCCGGGGCTAGCGTCCTACAATGAGCAGTTCTTC. It specifies CASSLFPGLASYNEQFF.

This clonotype was seen only a few times. The V call is TRBV5-1, the J call TRBJ2-7, with D possibly matching TRBD1 (5 bases). Per the germline V gene, CDR1 is SGHRS and CDR2 is YFSETQ. This CDR3 spans 12 amino acids. Trimming removed 4 bases at V and 12 bases at J, with 17 bases between. The CDR3 here is CASSTRDGAVYF. CDR3 nucleotides: TGCGCCAGCAGCACCCGAGATGGGGCCGTGTACTTC. Full variable domain (outside the CDR3, taken from reference TRBV5-1 and TRBJ2-7): KAGVTQTPRYLIKTRGQQVTLSCSPISGHRSVSWYQQTPGQGLQFLFEYFSETQRNKGNFPGRFSGRQFSNSRSEMNVSTLELGDSALYLCASSTRDGAVYFGPGTRLTVT.

This clonotype was seen a handful of times. The chain recombines TRBV18 with TRBJ2-2; TRBD2 agrees at 8 bases. This CDR3 is 17 amino acids long. Germline V gives CDR1 KGHSH, CDR2 LQKENI. V was pared by 2 bases and J by 2 bases, with 7 bases of the junction left unmatched. CDR3 amino acids: CASSPIRAGANTGELFF. The CDR3 nucleotides are TGTGCCAGCTCACCAATCAGAGCGGGGGCTAACACCGGGGAGCTGTTTTTT.

This chain connects TRBV6-1 to TRBJ1-4, with D possibly matching TRBD1 (5 bases). The CDR3 is 15 residues long. Per germline, CDR1 MNHNS and CDR2 SASEGT. Trimming shortened V by 5 bases and J by 5 bases, and 15 bases separated the two germline ends. CDR3 protein: CASSQPGPRNEKLFF. The CDR3 DNA is TGTGCCAGCAGTCAGCCGGGACCCAGGAATGAAAAACTGTTTTTT.

The chain carries TRBV6-1 and TRBJ2-7, with TRBD1 identical over 9 bases. The CDR3 has 17 amino acids. CDR1 is MNHNS and CDR2 is SASEGT in the germline V gene. The V segment lost 4 bases and the J segment 0 bases; nucleotides outside the gene matches: 10. The CDR3 DNA is TGTGCCAGCAGTGGAGACAGGGGGTCTTTCGGCTCCTACGAGCAGTACTTC. Its translation: CASSGDRGSFGSYEQYF.

The chain has TRBV9 and TRBJ2-1, with D unresolved. The CDR3 has 14 residues. The germline gives CDR1 SGDLS, CDR2 YYNGEE. Trimming took off 0 bases at V and 5 bases at J, with 9 bases between the two ends. CDR3 protein: CASSVDDADNEQFF. CDR3 coding DNA: TGTGCCAGCAGCGTAGACGACGCCGACAATGAGCAGTTCTTC.

This clonotype has only a few counts. The CDR3 DNA is TGTGCCAGCAGCGCCGGGCTAGGTTGGGTCCAGCCCCAGCATTTT. It encodes CASSAGLGWVQPQHF. The V call is TRBV7-2, the J call TRBJ1-5; D gene ambiguous. V dropped 5 bases and J dropped 7 bases, with 18 bases sitting between them. The CDR3 totals 15 residues. Germline assignment: CDR1 SGHTA and CDR2 FQGNSA.

This clonotype was seen more than once but under ten times. The chain is built from TRBV7-9 and TRBJ1-6, with D perhaps TRBD1 (6 bases). Germline assignment: CDR1 SEHNR and CDR2 FQNEAQ (reference sequence). The CDR3 is made up of 15 amino acids. V was pared by 5 bases and J by 6 bases, with 14 bases between. The CDR3 here is CASSRLRDINSPLHF. The DNA of the CDR3 is TGTGCCAGCAGCCGACTCCGGGACATTAATTCACCCCTCCACTTT.

This clonotype has just a few counts. This chain uses TRBV6-5 with TRBJ2-7; the match to TRBD2 covers 8 bases. The germline CDR1 and CDR2 sequences are MNHEY and SVGAGI. V shed 4 bases and J 6 bases; nucleotides not matched to a gene: 11. The CDR3 sequence is 15 residues long. CDR3 protein: CASSSRAGARGEQYF. CDR3 coding DNA: TGTGCCAGCAGTTCCCGAGCGGGGGCTCGGGGCGAGCAGTACTTC.

In its sample, this clonotype was seen a few times. This chain joins TRBV12-3 or TRBV12-4 and TRBJ1-5, with D maybe TRBD1 (6 bases). The CDR3 is 15 residues long. With 5 bases removed from V and 9 bases from J, the gap between germline ends came to 20 bases. The CDR3 DNA is TGTGCCAGCAGTGAATTACAGGGACTCGGGGCGCCCCAGCATTTT. Protein: CASSELQGLGAPQHF.